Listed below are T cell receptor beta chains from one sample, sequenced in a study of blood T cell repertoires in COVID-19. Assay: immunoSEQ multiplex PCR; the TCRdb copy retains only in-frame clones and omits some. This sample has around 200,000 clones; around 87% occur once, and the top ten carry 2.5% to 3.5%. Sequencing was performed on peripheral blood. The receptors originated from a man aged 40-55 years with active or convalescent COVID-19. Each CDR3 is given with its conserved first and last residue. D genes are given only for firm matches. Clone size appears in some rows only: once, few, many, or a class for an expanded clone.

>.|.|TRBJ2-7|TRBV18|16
TGTGCCAGCTCACCACCGCCCAGGCAGGGTTTGTACGAGCAGTACTTC
CASSPPPRQGLYEQYF
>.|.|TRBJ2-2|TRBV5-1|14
TGCGCCAGCAGCTCCCGAGGGCTCACCGGGGAGCTGTTTTTT
CASSSRGLTGELFF
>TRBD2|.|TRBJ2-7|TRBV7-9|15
TGTGCCAGCAGCTCCTGGACTAGCGGGGACTACGAGCAGTACTTC
CASSSWTSGDYEQYF
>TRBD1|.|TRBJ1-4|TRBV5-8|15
TGTGCCAGCAGCTTGGACGGGACAGGGGTTGAAAAACTGTTTTTT
CASSLDGTGVEKLFF
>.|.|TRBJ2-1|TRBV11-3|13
TGTGCCAGCAGCTTAGACTACTCCAATGAGCAGTTCTTC
CASSLDYSNEQFF
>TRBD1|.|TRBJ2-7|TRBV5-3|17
TGTGCCAGAAGCTCGACCCCTAGGGGACAGGGGGTCTACGAGCAGTACTTC
CARSSTPRGQGVYEQYF
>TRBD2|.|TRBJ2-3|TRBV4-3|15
TGCGCCAGCAGCCAGTCGGGGGAGCGGGGAGATACGCAGTATTTT
CASSQSGERGDTQYF
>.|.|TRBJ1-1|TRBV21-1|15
TGTGCCAGCAGCAACACAAGTGGGGGGGCCGATGAAGCTTTCTTT
CASSNTSGGADEAFF
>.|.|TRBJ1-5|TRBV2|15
TGTGCCAGCAGTGAAGGGCCTGATGGCAATCAGCCCCAGCATTTT
CASSEGPDGNQPQHF
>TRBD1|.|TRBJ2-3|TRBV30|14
TGTGCCTGGACCCAGGGGGCCGGGGGAGATACGCAGTATTTT
CAWTQGAGGDTQYF
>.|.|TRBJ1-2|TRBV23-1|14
TGCGCCAGCAGTCGCGAACCCGGGGGAGCGGGCTACACCTTC
CASSREPGGAGYTF
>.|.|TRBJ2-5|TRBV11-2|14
TGTGCCAGCAGCTTAGGCCAGTACCAAGAGACCCAGTACTTC
CASSLGQYQETQYF
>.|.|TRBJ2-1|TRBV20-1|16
TGCAGTGCTAGTAACCCCCGGGGAGGCCCCTACAATGAGCAGTTCTTC
CSASNPRGGPYNEQFF
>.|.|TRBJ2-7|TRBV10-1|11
TGCGCCAGCAGTGAAGGGGGCGAGCAGTACTTC
CASSEGGEQYF
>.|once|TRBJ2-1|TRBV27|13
TGTGCCAGCGGGTACAGGGTGGGCAATGAGCAGTTCTTC
CASGYRVGNEQFF